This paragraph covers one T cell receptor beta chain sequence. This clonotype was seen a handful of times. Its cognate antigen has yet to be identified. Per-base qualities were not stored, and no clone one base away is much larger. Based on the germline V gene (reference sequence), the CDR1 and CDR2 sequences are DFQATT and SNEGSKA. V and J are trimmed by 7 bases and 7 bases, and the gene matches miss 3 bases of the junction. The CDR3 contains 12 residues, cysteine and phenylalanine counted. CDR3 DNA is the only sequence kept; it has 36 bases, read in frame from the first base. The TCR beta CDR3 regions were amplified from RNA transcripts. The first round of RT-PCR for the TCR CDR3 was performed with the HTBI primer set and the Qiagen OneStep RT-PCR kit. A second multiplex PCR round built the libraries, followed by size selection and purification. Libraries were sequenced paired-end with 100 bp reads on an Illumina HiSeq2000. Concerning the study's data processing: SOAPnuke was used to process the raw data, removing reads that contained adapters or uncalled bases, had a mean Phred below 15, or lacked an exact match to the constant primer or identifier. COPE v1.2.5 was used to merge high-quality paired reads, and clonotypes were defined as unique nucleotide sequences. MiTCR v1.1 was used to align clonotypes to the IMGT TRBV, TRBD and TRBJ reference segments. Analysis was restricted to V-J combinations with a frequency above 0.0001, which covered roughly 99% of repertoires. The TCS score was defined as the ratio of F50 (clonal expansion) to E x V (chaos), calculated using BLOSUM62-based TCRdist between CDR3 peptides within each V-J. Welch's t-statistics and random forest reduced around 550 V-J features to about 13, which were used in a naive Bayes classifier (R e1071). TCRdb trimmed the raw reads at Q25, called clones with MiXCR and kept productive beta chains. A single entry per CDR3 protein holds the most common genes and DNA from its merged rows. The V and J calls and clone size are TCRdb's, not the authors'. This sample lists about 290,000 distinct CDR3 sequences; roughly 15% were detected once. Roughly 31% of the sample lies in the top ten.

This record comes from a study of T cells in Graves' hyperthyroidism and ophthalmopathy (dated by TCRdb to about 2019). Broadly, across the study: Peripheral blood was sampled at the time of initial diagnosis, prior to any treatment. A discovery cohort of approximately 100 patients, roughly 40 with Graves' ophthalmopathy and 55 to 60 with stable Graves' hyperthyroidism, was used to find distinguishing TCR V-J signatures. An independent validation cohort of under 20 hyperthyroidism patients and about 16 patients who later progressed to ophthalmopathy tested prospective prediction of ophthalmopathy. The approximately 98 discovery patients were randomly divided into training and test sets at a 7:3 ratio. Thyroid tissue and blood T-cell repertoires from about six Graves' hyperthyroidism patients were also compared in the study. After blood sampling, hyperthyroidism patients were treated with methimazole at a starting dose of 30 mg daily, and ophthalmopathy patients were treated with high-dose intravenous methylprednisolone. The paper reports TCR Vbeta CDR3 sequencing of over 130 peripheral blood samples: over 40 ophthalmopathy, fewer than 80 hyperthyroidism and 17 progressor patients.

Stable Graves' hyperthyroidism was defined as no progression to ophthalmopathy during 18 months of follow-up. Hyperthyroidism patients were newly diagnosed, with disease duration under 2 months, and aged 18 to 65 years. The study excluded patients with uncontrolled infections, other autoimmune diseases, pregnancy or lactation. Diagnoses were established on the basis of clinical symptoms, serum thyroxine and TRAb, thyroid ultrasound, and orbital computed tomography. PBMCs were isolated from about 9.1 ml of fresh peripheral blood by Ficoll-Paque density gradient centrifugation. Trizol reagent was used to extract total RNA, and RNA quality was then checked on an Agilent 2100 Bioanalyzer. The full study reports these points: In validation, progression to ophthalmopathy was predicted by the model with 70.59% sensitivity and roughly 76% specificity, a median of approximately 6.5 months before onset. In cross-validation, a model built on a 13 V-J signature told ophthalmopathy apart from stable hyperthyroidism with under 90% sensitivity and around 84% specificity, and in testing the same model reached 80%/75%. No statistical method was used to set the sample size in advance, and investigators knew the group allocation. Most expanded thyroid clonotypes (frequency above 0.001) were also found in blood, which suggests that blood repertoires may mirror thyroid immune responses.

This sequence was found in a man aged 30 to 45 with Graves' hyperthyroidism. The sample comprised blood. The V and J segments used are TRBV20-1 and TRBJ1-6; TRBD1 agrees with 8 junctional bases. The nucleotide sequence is TGCAGTGTCGGGACAGGCAATTCACCCCTCCACTTT. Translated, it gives CSVGTGNSPLHF.